A selection of T cell receptor beta chains follows, all from one sample in a study of blood T cell repertoires in COVID-19. Generated by immunoSEQ multiplex PCR, the TCRdb table keeps only in-frame clones and is missing some. The repertoire holds a few hundred thousand clones, with about nine tenths as singletons. Sequenced material: peripheral blood. Source of these receptors: a man aged 35 to 55 who had recovered from COVID-19. CDR3s leave out the opening cysteine and the closing phenylalanine or tryptophan.

J | V | CDR3
TRBJ2-1 | TRBV5-1 | ASSLGLQTDEQF
TRBJ1-2 | TRBV6-2/TRBV6-3 | ASSSRTLIYGYT
TRBJ1-1 | TRBV7-8 | ASSFSSNTEAF
TRBJ2-1 | TRBV6-4 | ASSERSDNEQF
TRBJ2-5 | TRBV5-4 | ASSLETGRMETQY
TRBJ2-1 | TRBV7-2 | ASSPSGRVNEQF
TRBJ1-6 | TRBV27 | ASSWSSYNSPLH
TRBJ1-5 | TRBV6-1 | ASSVSQGTFNQPQH
TRBJ1-5 | TRBV5-5 | ASSLGVGGRSNQPQH
TRBJ2-3 | TRBV5-1 | ASSPDVTSTDTQY
TRBJ2-2 | TRBV12-3/TRBV12-4 | ASRSGGTRELF
TRBJ1-1 | TRBV30 | AWIHHRDTEAF
TRBJ2-3 | TRBV9 | ASSVAGRRADTQY
TRBJ2-5 | TRBV25-1 | ASSGRETQY
TRBJ2-3 | TRBV29-1 | SAPLAGGSDTQY
TRBJ2-3 | TRBV7-3 | ASSLDSVSTDTQY
TRBJ1-5 | TRBV2 | ASSEDRGRNNQPQH
TRBJ1-5 | TRBV20-1 | SASPEAGQPQH
TRBJ2-1 | TRBV27 | ASSRRRDSLMGNEQF
TRBJ1-6 | TRBV2 | ASSPRQINSPLH
TRBJ2-4 | TRBV5-6 | ASSRAGGPAAKNIQY
TRBJ2-1 | TRBV30 | AWSALAGGYEQF
TRBJ1-4 | TRBV4-3 | ASSQDRDRDEKLF
TRBJ1-2 | TRBV30 | AWSVLIDAIYDGYT
TRBJ1-6 | TRBV9 | ASSVGGSSYNSPLH
TRBJ1-1 | TRBV25-1 | ASSEYPVGGRSEAF
TRBJ2-7 | TRBV27 | VTSKGTIYEQY
TRBJ2-2 | TRBV7-9 | ASSQWQLF
TRBJ1-2 | TRBV14 | ASSQTGTGYRGYT